One sample yielded the 22 T cell receptor beta chains listed below, sequenced in a study of CD8+ T cells in alopecia areata. Following RNA extraction, reverse transcription yielded cDNA that acted as the sequencing template. Clones were sequenced by immunoSEQ multiplex PCR, and TCRdb holds only the in-frame ones, with some missing. The sample consists of approximately 150,000 clones, 75% to 90% of them appearing once. The specimen was CD8+ T cells sorted from blood, collected at week 0. These receptors were collected from a human donor with alopecia areata.

The J gene is TRBJ2-1, the V gene TRBV7-2, with D possibly TRBD1 on 5 matching bases. V was trimmed by 5 bases and J by 0 bases, leaving 11 bases between them. The CDR3 spans 15 residues. Germline V gene lookup returns CDR1 SGHTA and CDR2 FQGNSA. The CDR3 nucleotides read TGTGCCAGCAGCCCGGACACGAGCTCCTACAATGAGCAGTTCTTC. Encoded protein: CASSPDTSSYNEQFF.

The genes are TRBV11-2 and TRBJ2-7; D might be TRBD1 or TRBD2, each matching 5 bases. The germline gives CDR1 SGHAT, CDR2 FQNNGV. The V and J ends lost 1 base and 5 bases respectively, with 15 bases between them. The CDR3 contains 15 residues. The CDR3 here is CASSLVWDAVHEQYF. The DNA of the CDR3 is TGTGCCAGCAGCTTAGTTTGGGACGCCGTCCACGAGCAGTACTTC.

This chain joins TRBV30 and TRBJ2-1, with 8 bases lining up with TRBD1. Germline CDR1 GTSNPN, CDR2 SVGIG (reference sequence). V gave up 8 bases and J gave up 9 bases; unmatched junction bases: 15. This CDR3 region has 14 residues. This CDR3 is CAANTGGRGVEQFF. The CDR3 coding sequence is TGTGCCGCAAACACAGGGGGGCGTGGGGTTGAGCAGTTCTTC. The full variable domain, its missing parts supplied by reference TRBV30 and TRBJ2-1, is SQTIHQWPATLVQPVGSPLSLECTVEGTSNPNLYWYRQAAGRGLQLLFYSVGIGQISSEVPQNLSASRPQDRQFILSSKKLLLSDSGFYLCAANTGGRGVEQFFGPGTRLTVL.

J is TRBJ1-5 and V is TRBV5-6, with D unclear. This CDR3 is built from 16 residues. Trimming left V 4 bases short and J 7 bases short, with 21 bases between. Germline CDR1 and CDR2: SGHDT and YYEEEE. The CDR3 loop is CASSTWRGSVGQPQHF. In nucleotides, the CDR3 is TGTGCCAGCAGCACATGGCGAGGGTCGGTCGGCCAGCCCCAGCATTTT.

The gene calls are TRBV5-1 and TRBJ1-1; D possibly corresponds to TRBD1 (5 bases). V was clipped by 5 bases and J by 6 bases, with 11 bases between them. The CDR3 has 12 residues. Per germline, CDR1 SGHRS and CDR2 YFSETQ. The CDR3 DNA sequence: TGCGCCAGCAGTTTTGACAGTTCTGAAGCTTTCTTT. This translates into CASSFDSSEAFF.

The chain couples TRBV7-9 to TRBJ2-1; D may match TRBD1 or TRBD2 (6 bases each). Germline assignment: CDR1 SEHNR and CDR2 FQNEAQ (reference sequence). The length of the CDR3 is 18 residues. Trimming took 6 bases from V and 0 from J, leaving 21 bases between them. CDR3 sequence (DNA): TGTGCCAGCAGTTCCATTTTCGGGGGCGGAAGCTCCTACAATGAGCAGTTCTTC. Translation gives CASSSIFGGGSSYNEQFF. Looking up the rest from reference TRBV7-9 and TRBJ2-1 gives the full variable domain: DTGVSQNPRHKITKRGQNVTFRCDPISEHNRLYWYRQTLGQGPEFLTYFQNEAQLEKSRLLSDRFSAERPKGSFSTLEIQRTEQGDSAMYLCASSSIFGGGSSYNEQFFGPGTRLTVL.

The gene calls are TRBV27 and TRBJ1-5; 9 bases are shared with TRBD1. The CDR3 length is 15 residues. The V and J ends lost 6 bases and 6 bases, in that order; junction bases with no gene match: 9. The V gene's germline CDR1 is MNHEY and CDR2 SMNVEV (reference sequence). As DNA, the CDR3 is TGTGCCAGCAGCTACGGACAGGGGAAGTTTCAGCCCCAGCATTTT. Amino acid sequence: CASSYGQGKFQPQHF.

This clone was recorded a few times. The DNA for the CDR3 is TGTGCCAGCAGCTTGGGACAGGGAGGTTCCACAGATACGCAGTATTTT. It codes for CASSLGQGGSTDTQYF. The chain combines TRBV5-8 with TRBJ2-3; TRBD1 is a possible D gene (7 bases). The germline V gene has CDR1 SGHTS and CDR2 YDEGEE. The CDR3 extends over 16 amino acids. Trimming cost V 0 bases and J 2 bases, with 13 bases left between them.

V gene TRBV9 combines with J gene TRBJ2-2; D not resolved. The germline gives CDR1 SGDLS, CDR2 YYNGEE. This CDR3 is built from 12 residues. Between the trimmed V and J ends, which lost 3 bases and 5 bases, there was a span of 5 bases. Written as DNA, the CDR3 is TGTGCCAGCAGCGGGAAGACCGGGGAGCTGTTTTTT. It translates to CASSGKTGELFF.

With regard to this clone: Different DNA sequences within this sample yield the same CDR3. V gene TRBV27 combines with J gene TRBJ2-7; D is tentatively TRBD1 or TRBD2 (5 bases each). This CDR3 contains 15 residues. Germline values: CDR1 MNHEY, CDR2 SMNVEV (reference sequence). Trimming removed 5 bases from V and 4 bases from J, with 18 bases in between. The CDR3 region is CASSLSGTGTYEQYF. The CDR3 DNA reads as TGTGCCAGCAGTCTGTCCGGGACCGGCACTTACGAGCAGTACTTC.

The CDR3 is CASSLGRGTNYGYTF. CDR3 DNA sequence: TGTGCCAGCAGCTTAGGTCGGGGAACTAACTATGGCTACACCTTC. The chain recombines TRBV7-9 with TRBJ1-2; D uncertain. In germline, CDR1 is SEHNR, CDR2 FQNEAQ (reference sequence). CDR3 length: 15 amino acids. V lost 1 base and J 0 bases, leaving 9 bases between the germline ends.

The J gene is TRBJ2-7, the V gene TRBV7-6; TRBD2 matches 11 bases. CDR1 and CDR2 from the germline V gene are SGHVS and FNYEAQ. CDR3 size: 13 residues. With 5 bases clipped from V and 6 bases from J, the junction kept 3 bases outside the gene matches. DNA of the CDR3: TGTGCCAGCAGCCCGGGACTAGCGGCCGAGCAGTACTTC. Translated: CASSPGLAAEQYF.

The chain employs TRBV29-1 and TRBJ2-5; D may be TRBD1 (7 bases). The CDR3 spans 18 residues. In germline, CDR1 is SQVTM, CDR2 ANQGSEA. Trimming pared 5 bases from V and 1 base from J, leaving 26 bases between. The CDR3 DNA is TGCAGCGTTCAGGGGGGACTCAGACCAGGGAGACCCCAAGAGACCCAGTACTTC. Translation: CSVQGGLRPGRPQETQYF.

The chain recombines TRBV19 with TRBJ2-1, with 10 bases matching TRBD2. V gave up 1 base and J gave up 4 bases; unmatched junction bases: 4. The CDR3 has 16 amino acids. Germline V gives CDR1 LNHDA, CDR2 SQIVND (reference sequence). CDR3 DNA: TGTGCCAGTAGTATAGGGGTAGCGGGGGGATACAATGAGCAGTTCTTC. This encodes CASSIGVAGGYNEQFF.

The DNA for the CDR3 is TGTGCCAGCAGCGTAGGGGATCCCAATGAAAAACTGTTTTTT. Translating gives CASSVGDPNEKLFF. This rearrangement joins TRBV9 to TRBJ1-4, with D uncertain. CDR1 and CDR2 (germline): SGDLS, YYNGEE. The CDR3 extends over 14 amino acids. V was pared by 0 bases and J by 5 bases, with 8 bases between.

A note on this clone: The junction differs from germline at one of its ends, possibly a read error. The chain is built from TRBV30 and TRBJ2-7; D gene ambiguous. CDR3 length: 14 residues. Germline V CDR1 and CDR2: GTSNPN, SVGIG (reference sequence). The CDR3 bases are TGTGTCTGGAGTGTACCGGCTAGTCGGCGCGAGCAGTACTTC. Protein: CVWSVPASRREQYF.

The chain joins TRBV29-1 to TRBJ2-7, with 8 bases fitting TRBD2. V shed 7 bases, J shed 2 bases, and the junction held 7 bases outside the gene matches. Germline assignment: CDR1 SQVTM and CDR2 ANQGSEA. The length of the CDR3 is 13 residues. CDR3 bases: TGCAGCGCTATTAGCGGGAACACCTACGAGCAGTACTTC. Encoded protein: CSAISGNTYEQYF.

The chain combines TRBV6-5 with TRBJ2-1; possible D gene TRBD1, 6 bases. The CDR3 consists of 14 residues. With 2 bases removed from V and 5 bases from J, the gap between germline ends came to 10 bases. CDR1 and CDR2 (germline): MNHEY, SVGAGI. The CDR3 DNA is TGTGCCAGCAGTTACGCGGACAGAGACAATGAGCAGTTCTTC. It encodes CASSYADRDNEQFF.

This chain joins TRBV27 and TRBJ2-7, with TRBD2 matching 11 bases. Looked up from germline, CDR1 is MNHEY and CDR2 is SMNVEV (reference sequence). V gave up 5 bases and J gave up 5 bases; unmatched junction bases: 8. The length of the CDR3 is 15 residues. The DNA for the CDR3 is TGTGCCAGCAGTATGCTAGCGGGAGGTACCGACGAGCAGTACTTC. Translated, it gives CASSMLAGGTDEQYF.

The chain uses TRBV23-1 and TRBJ1-1; D gene uncertain. TRBV23-1 is an ORF, and what it does is uncertain. V shed 4 bases and J shed 6 bases, with 18 bases lying between them. This CDR3 comprises 15 residues. The CDR3 region is CASSRRWEVRAEAFF. CDR3 DNA: TGCGCCAGCAGTCGGAGATGGGAGGTACGGGCTGAAGCTTTCTTT.

The genes are TRBV19 and TRBJ1-3, with 7 bases fitting TRBD1. J lost 1 base, V lost 5 bases, and 14 bases had no gene match. Germline V gene lookup returns CDR1 LNHDA and CDR2 SQIVND (reference sequence). This CDR3 comprises 18 residues. The CDR3 reads CASSSEPRQGLSGNTIYF. CDR3 coding DNA: TGTGCCAGTAGTTCCGAACCCAGACAGGGTCTTTCTGGAAACACCATATATTTT.

The CDR3 DNA is TGCAGCGCCCCGGGGGGGGTTGGCTACACCTTC. Its protein product is CSAPGGVGYTF. The V gene is TRBV29-1, the J gene TRBJ1-2, with D possibly being TRBD1 (5 bases). Looked up from germline, CDR1 is SQVTM and CDR2 is ANQGSEA. V was clipped by 7 bases and J by 7 bases, with 13 bases between them. This CDR3 spans 11 amino acids.